This T cell receptor (beta chain) was observed in a study of T-cell memory formation after mild COVID-19. This clonotype was detected only a few times. CDR3 length equals 15 residues. V was pared by 3 bases and J by 2 bases, with 6 bases of the junction left unmatched. Germline V gene lookup returns CDR1 SGHRS and CDR2 YFSETQ. TCRdb itself ran the 5' RACE reads through MiXCR, one entry per CDR3 protein. The sample consists of fewer than 400,000 distinct CDR3 sequences, around 13% of them appearing once. This receptor was obtained from a man aged 18 to 29 who had mild COVID-19 (a few samples of this study predate the infection). Cell type and time point are not known. This chain joins TRBV5-1 and TRBJ2-5; 8 nucleotides match TRBD1. The source material was PBMCs or a T cell subset sorted from them (not recorded which). The CDR3: CASSSGGQGQETQYF. CDR3 coding DNA: TGCGCCAGCAGCTCCGGCGGACAGGGACAAGAGACCCAGTACTTC.